Shown below are 26 T cell receptor beta chains from a single sample sequenced in a study of shared clonotypes between healthy human individuals. Clones were sequenced by immunoSEQ multiplex PCR, and TCRdb holds only the in-frame ones, with some missing. The sample yields 800,000 or so clones, around 96% seen once. CD8 cells classed as naive were CD45RO-negative and positively selected for CCR7, excluding terminally differentiated effector memory CD45RA+ cells. The sequencing sample was made of naive CD8+ T cells sorted from blood. The receptors stem from a young man in good health.

The chain joins TRBV13 to TRBJ1-1; unclear D gene. V was clipped by 1 base and J by 3 bases, with 6 bases between them. This CDR3 comprises 13 residues. CDR1 and CDR2 from the germline V gene are PRHDT and FYEKMQ (reference sequence). The CDR3 DNA is TGTGCCAGCAGCTTAGTACGACACACTGAAGCTTTCTTT. Residues: CASSLVRHTEAFF.

V usage is TRBV7-9 and J usage is TRBJ2-6, with D tentatively TRBD1 (6 bases). V dropped 4 bases and J dropped 4 bases, with 20 bases sitting between them. CDR1 and CDR2 (germline): SEHNR, FQNEAQ (reference sequence). This CDR3 is built from 18 residues. The CDR3: CASSSPPGTIKGANVLTF. In DNA form, the CDR3 reads TGTGCCAGCAGCTCGCCGCCCGGGACAATCAAAGGGGCCAACGTCCTGACTTTC.

The chain couples TRBV7-2 to TRBJ2-3; D not certain. Germline V lookup: CDR1 SGHTA, CDR2 FQGNSA. CDR3 size: 15 residues. V gave up 4 bases and J gave up 2 bases, with 13 bases separating them. CDR3 in DNA: TGTGCCAGCAGCTCCCTCGTATCGCTCACAGATACGCAGTATTTT. Encoded protein: CASSSLVSLTDTQYF.

A single count supports this clone. Other DNA variants within this sample encode the same CDR3. The chain combines TRBV29-1 with TRBJ2-5; TRBD2 matches 10 bases. This CDR3 is 14 amino acids long. Germline lookup yields CDR1 SQVTM and CDR2 ANQGSEA. The ends lost 2 bases at V and 4 bases at J; junction bases unmatched: 4. The CDR3 reads CSVELAGGGETQYF. The CDR3 DNA is TGCAGCGTTGAATTAGCGGGAGGCGGAGAGACCCAGTACTTC.

This chain uses TRBV11-2 with TRBJ2-7; D not certain. Between the trimmed V and J ends, which lost 8 bases and 12 bases, there was a span of 17 bases. CDR1 SGHAT and CDR2 FQNNGV come from the germline V gene. CDR3 length equals 11 residues. The CDR3 sequence is CASAAVDRRYF. CDR3 in DNA: TGTGCCAGCGCGGCTGTGGACCGGCGGTACTTC. Supplemented by reference TRBV11-2 and TRBJ2-7, the full variable domain reads EAGVAQSPRYKIIEKRQSVAFWCNPISGHATLYWYQQILGQGPKLLIQFQNNGVVDDSQLPKDRFSAERLKGVDSTLKIQPAKLEDSAVYLCASAAVDRRYFGPGTRLTVT.

CDR3 bases: TGTGCCAGCAGCTTGGGGGGACTAGCCAAGTTGACCCAGTACTTC. Translation gives CASSLGGLAKLTQYF. This chain links TRBV5-6 with TRBJ2-5; TRBD2 matches 9 bases. After removal of 0 bases from V and 7 bases from J, the junction contained 7 bases not matched to a gene. This CDR3 is built from 15 residues. Germline CDR1 reads SGHDT; CDR2 reads YYEEEE.

The chain has TRBV28 and TRBJ1-5, with TRBD1 matching over 10 bases. The CDR3 covers 14 residues. The V and J ends lost 7 bases and 7 bases, in that order; junction bases with no gene match: 7. Germline V gene lookup returns CDR1 MDHEN and CDR2 SYDVKM. CDR3 in amino acids: CASNRQGARQPQHF. The CDR3 DNA is TGTGCCAGCAATCGACAGGGGGCACGGCAGCCCCAGCATTTT.

This chain links TRBV19 with TRBJ2-2, with TRBD1 matching over 10 bases. The junction had 7 bases not matched to a gene; V was cut back by 2 bases and J by 7 bases. This CDR3 contains 16 residues. CDR1 LNHDA and CDR2 SQIVND come from the germline V gene (reference sequence). The CDR3 DNA is TGTGCCAGTAGTATATGGGGGACAGGGGTGAACGGGGAGCTGTTTTTT. This sequence encodes CASSIWGTGVNGELFF.

The chain couples TRBV4-1 to TRBJ1-5, with D possibly matching TRBD1 (5 bases). CDR1 is MGHRA, CDR2 YSYEKL, per germline. The CDR3 has 17 amino acids. V shed 0 bases and J shed 5 bases, with 17 bases lying between them. This chain's CDR3 is CASSQEEQVGEDQPQHF. CDR3 DNA sequence: TGCGCCAGCAGCCAAGAGGAACAGGTGGGGGAGGATCAGCCCCAGCATTTT.

The chain joins TRBV5-1 to TRBJ1-1; D might be TRBD1 (5 bases). Germline V gives CDR1 SGHRS, CDR2 YFSETQ. Trimming removed 0 bases from V and 0 bases from J, with 9 bases in between. The CDR3 is made up of 15 amino acids. CDR3 sequence reads: CASSLEGVVNTEAFF. CDR3 nucleotides: TGCGCCAGCAGCTTGGAAGGGGTTGTGAACACTGAAGCTTTCTTT.

As for this clone: Other DNA sequences in the sample encode the same CDR3. V is TRBV27 and J is TRBJ2-7, with 7 bases aligning to TRBD1. The CDR3 totals 14 residues. The germline V gene encodes CDR1 MNHEY and CDR2 SMNVEV (reference sequence). The V segment lost 0 bases and the J segment 1 base; nucleotides outside the gene matches: 0. In nucleotides, the CDR3 is TGTGCCAGCAGTTTATCGACAGGGTCCTACGAGCAGTACTTC. This translates into CASSLSTGSYEQYF.

Note on this clone: Different DNA sequences within this sample yield the same CDR3. The rearrangement links TRBV2 to TRBJ2-7; 7 bases agree with TRBD2. Trimming cost V 7 bases and J 3 bases; bases outside gene matches: 3. The CDR3 is made up of 12 amino acids. Germline assignment: CDR1 SNHLY and CDR2 FYNNEI. The CDR3 spells CASTGGSYEQYF. The CDR3 DNA follows: TGTGCCAGCACGGGCGGGAGCTACGAGCAGTACTTC.

The chain is built from TRBV9 and TRBJ2-5; maybe TRBD1 (5 bases). The germline gives CDR1 SGDLS, CDR2 YYNGEE. The CDR3 runs to 14 residues. Between the trimmed V and J ends, which lost 1 base and 4 bases, there was a span of 11 bases. CDR3 residues: CASSVYAGPETQYF. In DNA form, the CDR3 reads TGTGCCAGCAGCGTATATGCAGGGCCAGAGACCCAGTACTTC.

This sequence joins TRBV6-5 and TRBJ2-7; 8 nucleotides align to TRBD2. The germline gives CDR1 MNHEY, CDR2 SVGAGI. Germline trimming cut 6 bases from V and 6 bases from J; bases unmatched to any gene: 10. This CDR3 has 14 amino acids. CDR3 sequence reads: CASSPLAGSSEQYF. The CDR3 nucleotides read TGTGCCAGCAGCCCCCTAGCGGGTTCGAGCGAGCAGTACTTC.

The chain is built from TRBV27 and TRBJ2-5; D unresolved. V was clipped by 2 bases and J by 5 bases, with 9 bases between them. The CDR3 spans 13 residues. Germline V gene sequence: CDR1 MNHEY, CDR2 SMNVEV (reference sequence). The CDR3 bases are TGTGCCAGCAGTTTAAGGCCTCCCGAGACCCAGTACTTC. Amino acid sequence: CASSLRPPETQYF.

The chain recombines TRBV27 with TRBJ2-2; D is perhaps TRBD2 (5 bases). CDR1 MNHEY and CDR2 SMNVEV come from the germline V gene (reference sequence). CDR3 length: 17 residues. V lost 0 bases and J 1 base, leaving 12 bases between the germline ends. CDR3 protein: CASSLSEGEVNTGELFF. The DNA for the CDR3 is TGTGCCAGCAGTTTATCCGAGGGCGAAGTGAACACCGGGGAGCTGTTTTTT.

The DNA for the CDR3 is TGTGCCAGCACGGGGGGATGGAATCAGCCCCAGCATTTT. It encodes CASTGGWNQPQHF. This chain joins TRBV27 and TRBJ1-5; tentatively, D is TRBD1 (5 bases). CDR1 and CDR2 (germline): MNHEY, SMNVEV (reference sequence). The CDR3 has 13 amino acids. V was trimmed by 7 bases and J by 4 bases, leaving 11 bases between them.

The chain couples TRBV5-5 to TRBJ2-7, with 10 bases that match TRBD1. The CDR3 is 15 residues long. V lost 4 bases to trimming and J lost 0 bases; unmatched junction nucleotides: 4. Looked up from germline, CDR1 is SGHKS and CDR2 is YYEKEE (reference sequence). The CDR3 coding sequence is TGTGCCAGCAGCCTTAGGGACAGGGGCTCCTACGAGCAGTACTTC. This sequence encodes CASSLRDRGSYEQYF.

To note about this clone: Other DNA sequences in the same sample also yield this CDR3. The CDR3 region is CASSVEGENTEAFF. Written as DNA, the CDR3 is TGTGCCAGCAGCGTAGAGGGCGAGAACACTGAAGCTTTCTTT. V gene TRBV9 combines with J gene TRBJ1-1, with D hard to call. V lost 0 bases and J lost 1, with 7 bases in between. CDR1 and CDR2 (germline): SGDLS, YYNGEE. There are 14 residues in the CDR3.

The rearrangement joins TRBV7-9 to TRBJ1-1, with a tentative D call TRBD1 (5 bases). Germline values: CDR1 SEHNR, CDR2 FQNEAQ (reference sequence). V shed 1 base and J shed 8 bases, with 8 bases lying between them. This CDR3 is 12 amino acids long. The CDR3 nucleotides read TGTGCCAGCAGCTTAGTGACAGCCGAAGCTTTCTTT. Translated: CASSLVTAEAFF.

The genes are TRBV7-9 and TRBJ2-1; no firm D call. Germline CDR1 is SEHNR and CDR2 is FQNEAQ (reference sequence). V was shortened by 5 bases and J by 9 bases, with 14 bases between the two germline ends. The CDR3 is 13 residues long. For the CDR3, the DNA is TGTGCCAGCAGCCCCACCTGGGTATTTGAGCAGTTCTTC. Translation gives CASSPTWVFEQFF.

V and J are TRBV28 and TRBJ2-1, with 7 bases lining up with TRBD2. The ends lost 3 bases at V and 8 bases at J; junction bases unmatched: 19. This CDR3 has 18 residues. From germline, CDR1 is MDHEN and CDR2 SYDVKM. The CDR3 DNA sequence: TGTGCCAGCAGTTTGGTCCCCATAAGACTAGCAAAGATCGATGAGCAGTTCTTC. It codes for CASSLVPIRLAKIDEQFF.

The chain has TRBV29-1 and TRBJ2-1; maybe TRBD2 (5 bases). This CDR3 region has 13 residues. CDR1 and CDR2 from the germline V gene are SQVTM and ANQGSEA. The ends were cut back, 8 bases at V and 6 bases at J, with 17 bases in the middle. The CDR3 reads CSYSTNRGNEQFF. CDR3 coding DNA: TGCAGCTATAGTACTAATCGGGGCAATGAGCAGTTCTTC.

The rearrangement joins TRBV28 to TRBJ1-2; no definite D call. Germline values: CDR1 MDHEN, CDR2 SYDVKM. V lost 6 bases, J lost 0 bases, and 8 bases lay in between. The CDR3 sequence is 13 residues long. CDR3 nucleotide sequence: TGTGCCAGCAGCCAGATTTCTAACTATGGCTACACCTTC. Amino acids: CASSQISNYGYTF.

The chain is built from TRBV6-5 and TRBJ1-1; a possible D gene is TRBD1 (6 bases). V gave up 6 bases and J gave up 3 bases, with 14 bases separating them. This CDR3 comprises 14 residues. The germline V gene encodes CDR1 MNHEY and CDR2 SVGAGI. DNA for the CDR3: TGTGCCAGCAGCCGGACAGCGTATGACACTGAAGCTTTCTTT. This sequence encodes CASSRTAYDTEAFF.

The rearrangement joins TRBV29-1 to TRBJ2-3; a possible D gene is TRBD2 (6 bases). Germline assignment: CDR1 SQVTM and CDR2 ANQGSEA. The V and J ends lost 3 bases and 4 bases respectively, with 14 bases between them. The length of the CDR3 is 14 residues. The DNA of the CDR3 is TGCAGCGTTGACGGAGCGGGTTGGGCAGATACGCAGTATTTT. Translating it yields CSVDGAGWADTQYF.